Shown below are 6 T cell receptor beta chains from a single sample sequenced in a study of shared clonotypes between healthy human individuals. TCRdb keeps only in-frame clones here, not all; method: immunoSEQ multiplex PCR. The data hold around 430,000 clones, with roughly 77% observed a single time. The specimen was PBMCs. The receptors originated from a woman aged 40-49 years in good health. Some clones in this sample may be carry-over from other donors' samples.

The chain employs TRBV6-5 and TRBJ1-2; D might be TRBD1 (5 bases). Germline V gene sequence: CDR1 MNHEY, CDR2 SVGAGI. There are 12 residues in the CDR3. V was trimmed by 9 bases and J by 4 bases, leaving 12 bases between them. The CDR3 DNA sequence: TGTGCCAGTACGTCAGGGTCCTATGGCTACACCTTC. Its translation is CASTSGSYGYTF.

The CDR3: CASSPQGGLAGGGEQFF. As DNA, the CDR3 is TGTGCCAGCAGCCCCCAAGGTGGGCTAGCGGGAGGGGGTGAGCAGTTCTTC. The chain combines TRBV7-3 with TRBJ2-1; 12 bases are shared with TRBD2. This CDR3 is 17 amino acids long. Unmatched junction bases numbered 14, after V lost 5 bases and J lost 9 bases. Per the germline V gene, CDR1 is SGHTA and CDR2 is FQGTGA.

The J gene is TRBJ2-3, the V gene TRBV6-1; perhaps TRBD1 as D (6 bases). V gave up 2 bases and J gave up 2 bases, with 17 bases separating them. Germline assignment: CDR1 MNHNS and CDR2 SASEGT. This CDR3 spans 17 amino acids. The CDR3 sequence: CASSESVGTLLTDTQYF. In DNA form, the CDR3 reads TGTGCCAGCAGTGAATCAGTCGGGACACTCCTCACAGATACGCAGTATTTT.

This rearrangement joins TRBV7-2 to TRBJ1-1, with D hard to call. V was pared by 6 bases and J by 1 base, with 18 bases between. The CDR3 sequence is 16 residues long. Germline values: CDR1 SGHTA, CDR2 FQGNSA. In DNA, the CDR3 is TGTGCCAGCAGTAATATCCTCGGGATGGGGAACACTGAAGCTTTCTTT. Residues: CASSNILGMGNTEAFF.

The V and J genes are TRBV19 and TRBJ2-3, with D perhaps TRBD1 (5 bases). The V gene's germline CDR1 is LNHDA and CDR2 SQIVND (reference sequence). This CDR3 has 16 amino acids. The V end lost 1 base, the J end lost 1 base, and 12 bases lay between the germline ends. CDR3 DNA sequence: TGTGCCAGTAGTATAGCCTCAGGGTCTCGCACAGATACGCAGTATTTT. Its protein is CASSIASGSRTDTQYF.

In its sample, this clone was seen a few times. The rearrangement uses TRBV5-4 and TRBJ2-1, with 10 positions matching TRBD2. This CDR3 contains 17 residues. Germline V gene sequence: CDR1 SGHNT, CDR2 YYREEE (reference sequence). Trimming removed 1 base from V and 1 base from J; junction bases left unmatched: 5. CDR3 bases: TGTGCCAGCAGCTTGCCTAGCGGGAGAGCTTCCTACAATGAGCAGTTCTTC. Protein: CASSLPSGRASYNEQFF.